The 9 T cell receptor beta chains given below trace back to one sample, sequenced in a study of cytomegalovirus exposure and HLA in healthy donors. Researchers ran the PCR with 60 Vbeta and 13 Jbeta primers. Repertoires were generated with immunoSEQ multiplex PCR, while TCRdb's copy carries only in-frame clones and drops some. The sample has about 90,000 clones; over 65% are singletons. The specimen sequenced was PBMCs. These receptors all stem from a woman aged 35 to 49 in good health and CMV-seropositive.

J is TRBJ2-1 and V is TRBV7-9, with D possibly being TRBD1 (6 bases). The CDR3 extends over 16 amino acids. Trimming took 0 bases from V and 8 from J, leaving 17 bases between them. Germline lookup yields CDR1 SEHNR and CDR2 FQNEAQ (reference sequence). The CDR3 loop reads CASSLASGGAADEQFF. The CDR3 coding sequence is TGTGCCAGCAGCTTAGCGTCTGGGGGCGCGGCGGATGAGCAGTTCTTC.

V is TRBV6-5 and J is TRBJ2-3, with TRBD2 matching over 7 bases. The J segment lost 4 bases and the V segment lost 4 bases, leaving 8 bases of the junction unmatched. The CDR3 runs 15 residues. The germline V gene encodes CDR1 MNHEY and CDR2 SVGAGI. CDR3 amino acids: CASSFAGVVADTQYF. For the CDR3, the DNA is TGTGCCAGCAGTTTCGCGGGAGTCGTTGCAGATACGCAGTATTTT.

The chain has TRBV6-4 and TRBJ2-3, with D uncertain. V was clipped by 0 bases and J by 0 bases, with 7 bases between them. Germline loops: CDR1 MRHNA, CDR2 SNTAGT. CDR3 size: 15 residues. The CDR3 sequence is CASSDSASSTDTQYF. In DNA form, the CDR3 reads TGTGCCAGCAGTGACTCGGCTTCTAGCACAGATACGCAGTATTTT.

The rearrangement uses TRBV9 and TRBJ2-2, with 10 bases aligning to TRBD2. Germline V gene sequence: CDR1 SGDLS, CDR2 YYNGEE. This CDR3 contains 16 residues. V was clipped by 2 bases and J by 8 bases; unmatched bases: 9. DNA of the CDR3: TGTGCCAGCAGCGTGGGGCTAGCGGGAGTATCAGGGGAGCTGTTTTTT. Its translation is CASSVGLAGVSGELFF.

About this clone: A junction boundary mismatches the germline segment, possibly from a read error. V is TRBV7-9 and J is TRBJ2-1; 9 bases map to TRBD2. This CDR3 comprises 13 residues. Germline loops: CDR1 SEHNR, CDR2 FQNEAQ (reference sequence). CDR3 DNA sequence: TGTGCCAGCAGATCCCTAGCGGGGCCGGGGGCTCTCTTC. Its translation is CASRSLAGPGALF.

The CDR3 coding sequence is TGTGCCAGCAGTGAAGCGCTTCGAGGCGCAGATACGCAGTATTTT. Protein: CASSEALRGADTQYF. This chain links TRBV2 with TRBJ2-3, with D hard to call. Germline CDR1 is SNHLY and CDR2 is FYNNEI. V gave up 0 bases and J gave up 4 bases, with 11 bases separating them. The CDR3 has 15 residues.

This clone showed up just once. The chain uses TRBV30 and TRBJ1-1; D perhaps matches TRBD1 (6 bases). V was trimmed by 1 base and J by 4 bases, leaving 13 bases between them. The CDR3 is 14 amino acids. From germline, CDR1 is GTSNPN and CDR2 SVGIG (reference sequence). CDR3 sequence reads: CAWSGHTRGTEAFF. DNA for the CDR3: TGTGCCTGGAGTGGTCACACCAGGGGCACTGAAGCTTTCTTT.

This chain joins TRBV5-1 and TRBJ1-1; possible D gene TRBD1, 5 bases. CDR1 is SGHRS and CDR2 is YFSETQ in the germline V gene. The CDR3 spans 13 residues. Trimming shortened V by 0 bases and J by 5 bases, and 8 bases separated the two germline ends. This CDR3 reads CASSLGGGTEAFF. DNA for the CDR3: TGCGCCAGCAGCTTGGGGGGGGGTACTGAAGCTTTCTTT. The whole variable domain, remainder taken from reference TRBV5-1 and TRBJ1-1, is KAGVTQTPRYLIKTRGQQVTLSCSPISGHRSVSWYQQTPGQGLQFLFEYFSETQRNKGNFPGRFSGRQFSNSRSEMNVSTLELGDSALYLCASSLGGGTEAFFGQGTRLTVV.

This clone was recorded once. The chain is built from TRBV7-9 and TRBJ2-7; 9 bases agree with TRBD2. The CDR3 covers 15 residues. The J segment lost 1 base and the V segment lost 7 bases, leaving 8 bases of the junction unmatched. CDR1 and CDR2 from the germline V gene are SEHNR and FQNEAQ (reference sequence). The CDR3, as DNA: TGTGCCAGCACCGCGGCGGCGGGAGGGTCCTACGAGCAGTACTTC. Its protein product is CASTAAAGGSYEQYF.